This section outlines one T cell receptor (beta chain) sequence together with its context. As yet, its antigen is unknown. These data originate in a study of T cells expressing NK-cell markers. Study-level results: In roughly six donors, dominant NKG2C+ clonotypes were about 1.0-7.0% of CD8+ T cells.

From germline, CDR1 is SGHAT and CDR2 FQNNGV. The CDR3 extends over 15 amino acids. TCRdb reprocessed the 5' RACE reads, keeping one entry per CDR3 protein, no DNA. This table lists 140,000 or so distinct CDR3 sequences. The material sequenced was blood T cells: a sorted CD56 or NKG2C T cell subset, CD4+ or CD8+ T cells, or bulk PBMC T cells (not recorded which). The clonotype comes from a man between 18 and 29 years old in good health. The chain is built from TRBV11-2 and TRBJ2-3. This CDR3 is CASSSEDMGTDTQYF. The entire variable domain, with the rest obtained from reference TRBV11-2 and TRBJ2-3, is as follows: EAGVAQSPRYKIIEKRQSVAFWCNPISGHATLYWYQQILGQGPKLLIQFQNNGVVDDSQLPKDRFSAERLKGVDSTLKIQPAKLEDSAVYLCASSSEDMGTDTQYFGPGTRLTVL.